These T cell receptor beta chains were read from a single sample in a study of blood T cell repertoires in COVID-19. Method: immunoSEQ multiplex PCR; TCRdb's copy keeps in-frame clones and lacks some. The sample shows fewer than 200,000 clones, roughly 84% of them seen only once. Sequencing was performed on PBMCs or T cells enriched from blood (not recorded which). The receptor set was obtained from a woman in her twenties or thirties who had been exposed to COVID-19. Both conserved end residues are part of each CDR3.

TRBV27	CASTRQGSGANVLTF
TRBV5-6	CASSLVGGPTPLREQYF
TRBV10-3	CAITKDRGNTEAFF
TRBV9	CASSVEGHPSYEQYF
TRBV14	CASSPGAAGKYNSPLHF
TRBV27	CASSRGGQLYNEQFF
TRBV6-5	CASSPRGRTYNEQFF
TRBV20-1	CSASLSDTEAFF
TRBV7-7	CASSLGTGVDSPLHF
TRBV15	CATSRVREYNEQFF
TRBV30	CAWSRGANYGYTF
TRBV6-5	CASRPGQGGTEAFF
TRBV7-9	CASSLPGQGKEQFF
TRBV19	CASSIGQAGWNTEAFF
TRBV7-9	CASSLGQSYNEQFF
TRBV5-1	CASSQGQGSYNEQFF
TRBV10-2	CASSAGGGYTF
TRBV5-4	CASSPGGANEKLFF
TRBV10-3	CAINGGRQDTDTQYF
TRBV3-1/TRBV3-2	CASSQPGGETQYF
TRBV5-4	CASTRDVSATGEQYF
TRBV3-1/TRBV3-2	CASSPGQGSYEQYF
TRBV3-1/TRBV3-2	CASSQDSRDQPQHF
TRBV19	CASTAGENYGYTF
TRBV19	CASMIQGDGTEAFF
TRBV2	CASSVGQAVNEKLFF
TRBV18	CASSVGQLMNTEAFF
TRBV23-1	CASSQSADSYEQYF
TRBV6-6	CASRQGAGDPYEQYF
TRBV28	CASRQRSPLHF
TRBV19	CASGTGDPGELFF
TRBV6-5	CASSYSYSYGGYGYTF
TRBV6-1	CASSEWTGTYNEQFF
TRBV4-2	CASSQNRGGSYEQYF
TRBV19	CASTTALTGVYGYTF
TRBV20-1	CSASETGLGYTF
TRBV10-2	CASSGQGNYGYTF
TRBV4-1	CASSQEGGTGGRETQYF
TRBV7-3	CASSPGGTEAFF
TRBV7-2	CASKPGGPQETQYF
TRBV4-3	CASSQEVMGSGYTF
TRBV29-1	CSVERGQGRALGGYTF
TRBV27	CASSLLTGMYEQYF
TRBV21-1	CASSKAGTGAQPGDIQYF
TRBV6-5	CASSLGHLYNSPLHF
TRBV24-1	CATSDLMPSGDSEQYF
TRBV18	CASSPHPRGQPQHF
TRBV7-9	CASTDRVDEKLFF
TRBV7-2	CASSLARDSEAFF
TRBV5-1	CASSLGHQSEQYF
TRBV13	CASSPGRSDTQYF
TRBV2	CASTQSLGGNQPQHF
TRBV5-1	CASSGAGTSANYGYTF
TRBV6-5	CASSYGTLNTGELFF